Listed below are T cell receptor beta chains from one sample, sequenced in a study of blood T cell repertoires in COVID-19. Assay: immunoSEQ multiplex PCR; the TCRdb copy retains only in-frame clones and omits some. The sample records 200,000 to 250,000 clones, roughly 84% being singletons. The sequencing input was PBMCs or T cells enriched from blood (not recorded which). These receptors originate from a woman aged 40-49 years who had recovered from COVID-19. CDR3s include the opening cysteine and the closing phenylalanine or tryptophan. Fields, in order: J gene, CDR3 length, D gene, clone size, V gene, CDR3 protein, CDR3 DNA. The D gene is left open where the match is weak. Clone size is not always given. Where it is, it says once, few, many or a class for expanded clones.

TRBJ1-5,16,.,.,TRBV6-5,CASSSRGSSSNQPQHF,TGTGCCAGCAGTTCCCGGGGGTCCTCTAGCAATCAGCCCCAGCATTTT
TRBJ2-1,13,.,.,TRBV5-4,CASSQRMYNEQFF,TGTGCCAGCAGCCAGCGAATGTACAATGAGCAGTTCTTC
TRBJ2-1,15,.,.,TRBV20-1,CSASKGLSGYNEQFF,TGCAGTGCTAGTAAGGGGCTTAGCGGCTACAATGAGCAGTTCTTC
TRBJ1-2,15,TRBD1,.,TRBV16,CASSPDRGENYGYTF,TGTGCCAGCAGCCCAGACAGGGGGGAAAACTATGGCTACACCTTC
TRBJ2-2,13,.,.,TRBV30,CAWRTGSSGELFF,TGTGCCTGGAGAACAGGGAGCTCCGGGGAGCTGTTTTTT
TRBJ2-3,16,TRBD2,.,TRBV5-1,CASSLVRSGSTDTQYF,TGCGCCAGCAGCTTGGTGCGTAGCGGGAGCACAGATACGCAGTATTTT
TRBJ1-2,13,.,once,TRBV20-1,CSASSQGNYGYTF,TGCAGTGCTAGTTCCCAGGGGAACTATGGCTACACCTTC
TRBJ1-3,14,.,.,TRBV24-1,CATSAAGTGNTIYF,TGTGCCACCAGTGCGGCAGGAACTGGAAACACCATATATTTT
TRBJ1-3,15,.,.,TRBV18,CASSPVPGIGNTIYF,TGTGCCAGCTCACCAGTCCCGGGGATCGGAAACACCATATATTTT
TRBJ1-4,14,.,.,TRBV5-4,CASSLGSGNEKLFF,TGTGCCAGCAGCTTGGGGAGTGGGAATGAAAAACTGTTTTTT
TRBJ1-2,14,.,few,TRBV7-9,CASSLRGSNYGYTF,TGTGCCAGCAGCTTAAGAGGGTCCAACTATGGCTACACCTTC
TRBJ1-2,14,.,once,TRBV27,CASRLRGIDYGYTF,TGTGCCAGCCGGTTAAGGGGAATAGACTATGGCTACACCTTC
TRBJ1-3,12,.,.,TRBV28,CASGSIGDTIYF,TGTGCCAGCGGATCTATTGGAGACACCATATATTTT
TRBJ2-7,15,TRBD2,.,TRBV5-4,CASSLKRGTNYEQYF,TGTGCCAGCAGCTTGAAGCGGGGGACCAACTACGAGCAGTACTTC
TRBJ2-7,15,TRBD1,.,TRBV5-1,CASSLRGQGIHEQYF,TGCGCCAGCAGCTTGAGAGGACAGGGAATCCACGAGCAGTACTTC
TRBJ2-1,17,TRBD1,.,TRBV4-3,CASSQERWGTGYNEQFF,TGCGCCAGCAGCCAAGAAAGGTGGGGGACAGGGTACAATGAGCAGTTCTTC
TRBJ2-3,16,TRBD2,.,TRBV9,CASSFPTSGHTDTQYF,TGTGCCAGCAGCTTCCCAACTAGCGGGCATACAGATACGCAGTATTTT
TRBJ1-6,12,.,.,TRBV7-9,CASSNSGSPLHF,TGTGCCAGCAGCAACAGTGGTTCACCCCTCCACTTT
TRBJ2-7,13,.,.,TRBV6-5,CASSYGGGGEQYF,TGTGCCAGCAGTTACGGGGGAGGAGGAGAGCAGTACTTC
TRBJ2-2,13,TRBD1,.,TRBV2,CASGDRGIGELFF,TGTGCCAGCGGTGACAGGGGTATCGGGGAGCTGTTTTTT
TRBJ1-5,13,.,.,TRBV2,CASRRDSNQPQHF,TGTGCCAGCAGGCGGGACAGCAATCAGCCCCAGCATTTT
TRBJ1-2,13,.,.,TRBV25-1,CASSDGLDYGYTF,TGTGCCAGCAGTGATGGGCTTGACTATGGCTACACCTTC
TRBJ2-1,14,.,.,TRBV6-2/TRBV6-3,CASSYSRDYNEQFF,TGTGCCAGCAGTTACTCTCGGGATTATAATGAGCAGTTCTTC
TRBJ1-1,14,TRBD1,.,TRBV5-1,CASSPWTGNTEAFF,TGCGCCAGCAGCCCATGGACAGGGAACACTGAAGCTTTCTTT
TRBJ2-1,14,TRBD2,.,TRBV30,CAWSTSGRANEQFF,TGTGCCTGGTCGACTAGCGGGAGAGCGAATGAGCAGTTCTTC
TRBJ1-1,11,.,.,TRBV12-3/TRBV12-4,CASSLQTEAFF,TGTGCCAGCAGTCTTCAGACTGAAGCTTTCTTT
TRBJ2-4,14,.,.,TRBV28,CASSGGNKKNIQYF,TGTGCCAGCTCCGGCGGGAATAAAAAAAACATTCAGTACTTC
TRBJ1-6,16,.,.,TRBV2,CASSELSLVGNSPLHF,TGTGCCAGCAGTGAACTAAGCCTAGTTGGTAATTCACCCCTCCACTTT
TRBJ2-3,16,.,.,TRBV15,CATSREKGDGTDTQYF,TGTGCCACCAGCAGAGAGAAAGGGGATGGCACAGATACGCAGTATTTT
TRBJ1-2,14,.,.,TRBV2,CASSVLVQGRGYTF,TGTGCCAGCAGTGTGTTGGTACAGGGTCGTGGCTACACCTTC
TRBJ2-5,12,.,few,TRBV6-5,CASSYTRETQYF,TGTGCCAGCAGTTACACCCGGGAGACCCAGTACTTC
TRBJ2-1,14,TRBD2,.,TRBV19,CASSIRGRAGEQFF,TGTGCCAGTAGTATCCGCGGGAGGGCCGGTGAGCAGTTCTTC
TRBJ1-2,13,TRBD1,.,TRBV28,CASSPTGLGGYTF,TGTGCCAGCAGTCCGACAGGGTTGGGCGGCTACACCTTC
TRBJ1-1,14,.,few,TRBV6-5,CASSYQSVNTEAFF,TGTGCCAGCAGTTACCAGTCCGTGAACACTGAAGCTTTCTTT
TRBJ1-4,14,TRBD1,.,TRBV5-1,CASSYGQGAEKLFF,TGCGCCAGCAGCTACGGACAGGGTGCTGAAAAACTGTTTTTT
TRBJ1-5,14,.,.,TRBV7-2,CASSLGRSNQPQHF,TGTGCCAGCAGCTTGGGGAGAAGTAATCAGCCCCAGCATTTT
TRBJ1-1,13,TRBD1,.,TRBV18,CASSPDRVTEAFF,TGTGCCAGCTCACCGGACAGGGTTACTGAAGCTTTCTTT
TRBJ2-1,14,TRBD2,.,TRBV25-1,CASSVAGVSNEQFF,TGTGCCAGCAGTGTAGCGGGAGTGAGCAATGAGCAGTTCTTC
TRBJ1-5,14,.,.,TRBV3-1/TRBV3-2,CASSQYNSNQPQHF,TGTGCCAGCAGCCAATACAATAGCAATCAGCCCCAGCATTTT
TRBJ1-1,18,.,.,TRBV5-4,CASSLGGRTQVLNTEAFF,TGTGCCAGCAGCTTGGGGGGGCGGACGCAGGTGTTGAACACTGAAGCTTTCTTT
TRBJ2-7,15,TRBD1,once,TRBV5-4,CASSLPGQGPYEQYF,TGTGCCAGCAGCTTACCGGGACAGGGCCCCTACGAGCAGTACTTC
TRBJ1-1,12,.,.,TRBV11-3,CASKTGSREAFF,TGTGCCAGCAAAACGGGGAGCCGAGAAGCTTTCTTT
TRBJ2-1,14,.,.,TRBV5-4,CASSFNSAAHEQFF,TGTGCCAGCAGCTTCAATAGCGCCGCGCATGAGCAGTTCTTC
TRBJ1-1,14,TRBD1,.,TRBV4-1,CASRRTGSNTEAFF,TGCGCCAGCAGGCGGACAGGGAGTAACACTGAAGCTTTCTTT
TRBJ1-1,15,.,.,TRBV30,CAWSTIGVPGTEAFF,TGTGCCTGGAGCACTATTGGGGTCCCGGGGACTGAAGCTTTCTTT
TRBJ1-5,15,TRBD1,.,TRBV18,CASSLGQGTDQPQHF,TGTGCCAGCTCACTCGGACAGGGGACAGATCAGCCCCAGCATTTT
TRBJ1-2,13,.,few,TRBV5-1,CASSLARGDGYTF,TGCGCCAGCAGCTTGGCCCGGGGGGATGGCTACACCTTC
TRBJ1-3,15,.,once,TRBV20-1,CSASGSQSTGNTIYF,TGCAGTGCTAGTGGGAGCCAGTCGACTGGAAACACCATATATTTT
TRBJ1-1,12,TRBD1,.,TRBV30,CAWSQGETEAFF,TGTGCCTGGAGTCAGGGGGAAACTGAAGCTTTCTTT
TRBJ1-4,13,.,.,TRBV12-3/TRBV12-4,CASSLRGNEKLFF,TGTGCCAGCAGTTTAAGAGGGAATGAAAAACTGTTTTTT
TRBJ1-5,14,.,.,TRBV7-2,CASSPLGANQPQHF,TGTGCCAGCAGTCCCTTGGGGGCCAATCAGCCCCAGCATTTT
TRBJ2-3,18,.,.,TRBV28,CASSPPWGGRESLDTQYF,TGTGCCAGCAGTCCCCCCTGGGGGGGCCGGGAGAGCCTGGATACGCAGTATTTT
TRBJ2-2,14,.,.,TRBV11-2,CASSPRLNTGELFF,TGTGCCAGCAGCCCCCGACTGAACACCGGGGAGCTGTTTTTT
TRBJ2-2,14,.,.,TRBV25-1,CASSQGSNTGELFF,TGTGCCAGCAGCCAGGGTTCGAACACCGGGGAGCTGTTTTTT
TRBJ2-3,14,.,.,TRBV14,CASSLYRETDTQYF,TGTGCCAGCAGCCTATACAGGGAGACAGATACGCAGTATTTT
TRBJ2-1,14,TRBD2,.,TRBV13,CASLNSGRYNEQFF,TGTGCCAGCCTTAATAGCGGGAGATACAATGAGCAGTTCTTC
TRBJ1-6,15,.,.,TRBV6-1,CASSEQGTYNSPLHF,TGTGCCAGCAGTGAGCAGGGGACCTATAATTCACCCCTCCACTTT
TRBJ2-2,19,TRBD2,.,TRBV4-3,CASSPALSLAGANTGELFF,TGCGCCAGCAGTCCTGCCCTATCCCTAGCGGGAGCTAACACCGGGGAGCTGTTTTTT
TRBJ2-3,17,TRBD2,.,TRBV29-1,CSAQTPQTSGSTDTQYF,TGCAGCGCCCAAACGCCCCAGACTAGCGGCAGCACAGATACGCAGTATTTT
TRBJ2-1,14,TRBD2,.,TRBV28,CASSFWTSRNEQFF,TGTGCCAGCAGTTTTTGGACTAGCAGGAATGAGCAGTTCTTC